The 15 T cell receptor beta chains presented below share a single source sample, sequenced in a study of cytomegalovirus exposure and HLA in healthy donors. Sequenced by immunoSEQ multiplex PCR; TCRdb stores in-frame clones only, minus some. The repertoire holds fewer than 200,000 clones, with more than 80% as singletons. The sequencing input was PBMCs. These receptors came from a woman aged 18-29 years in good health and CMV-seropositive.

V and J are TRBV20-1 and TRBJ2-7; a possible D gene is TRBD1 (6 bases). The V end was cut by 7 bases, the J end by 1 base, with 8 bases between. The CDR3 runs to 11 residues. Looked up from germline, CDR1 is DFQATT and CDR2 is SNEGSKA (reference sequence). The CDR3 coding sequence is TGCAGTGGACAGGCTTCCTACGAGCAGTACTTC. Protein: CSGQASYEQYF.

The chain employs TRBV10-2 and TRBJ1-2; perhaps TRBD1 as D (5 bases). The CDR3 extends over 16 amino acids. The V end lost 3 bases, the J end lost 5 bases, and 19 bases lay between the germline ends. Germline V lookup: CDR1 WSHSY, CDR2 SAAADI. The CDR3 sequence: CASSEYTGSAFYGYTF. For the CDR3, the DNA is TGCGCCAGCAGTGAATACACAGGATCAGCGTTTTATGGCTACACCTTC.

V is TRBV9 and J is TRBJ2-7; D uncertain. The ends were cut back, 4 bases at V and 0 bases at J, with 8 bases in the middle. CDR1 is SGDLS and CDR2 is YYNGEE in the germline V gene. The CDR3 is 13 amino acids. For the CDR3, the DNA is TGTGCCAGCAGCCAATCCCCCTCCTACGAGCAGTACTTC. Amino acids: CASSQSPSYEQYF.

In its sample, this clone was seen a few times. This chain links TRBV5-1 with TRBJ1-6; 8 bases fit TRBD1. From germline, CDR1 is SGHRS and CDR2 YFSETQ. The CDR3 covers 23 residues. V lost 0 bases to trimming and J lost 7 bases; unmatched junction nucleotides: 27. The DNA of the CDR3 is TGCGCCAGCAGCTTGGCCCCTCCACACGTTTTTGGACAGGGAAGGTGGGCAAATTCACCCCTCCACTTT. This encodes CASSLAPPHVFGQGRWANSPLHF. The whole variable domain, filled in from reference TRBV5-1 and TRBJ1-6, reads KAGVTQTPRYLIKTRGQQVTLSCSPISGHRSVSWYQQTPGQGLQFLFEYFSETQRNKGNFPGRFSGRQFSNSRSEMNVSTLELGDSALYLCASSLAPPHVFGQGRWANSPLHFGNGTRLTVT.

V is TRBV9 and J is TRBJ2-2, with unresolved D. V was trimmed by 0 bases and J by 7 bases, leaving 4 bases between them. Germline V gene sequence: CDR1 SGDLS, CDR2 YYNGEE. The CDR3 runs to 12 residues. The CDR3 protein is CASSVGGGELFF. The CDR3 DNA reads as TGTGCCAGCAGCGTAGGCGGCGGGGAGCTGTTTTTT.

This sequence joins TRBV19 and TRBJ2-7; D gene unclear. CDR3 size: 15 residues. The germline CDR1 and CDR2 sequences are LNHDA and SQIVND (reference sequence). V gave up 3 bases and J gave up 2 bases, with 14 bases separating them. CDR3 residues: CASSIQMLGAYEQYF. The CDR3 DNA follows: TGTGCCAGTAGTATTCAGATGTTGGGCGCCTACGAGCAGTACTTC.

This clone was seen just once. This chain links TRBV5-1 with TRBJ2-2; 9 bases align to TRBD1. The J segment lost 0 bases and the V segment lost 4 bases, leaving 4 bases of the junction unmatched. There are 16 residues in the CDR3. Germline V CDR1 and CDR2: SGHRS, YFSETQ. The CDR3 loop is CASSQRTGANTGELFF. DNA of the CDR3: TGCGCCAGCAGCCAACGGACAGGGGCGAACACCGGGGAGCTGTTTTTT.

The chain's CDR3 is CSVTLPGTSGYEQYF. CDR3 sequence (DNA): TGCAGCGTTACCCTTCCCGGGACTAGCGGTTACGAGCAGTACTTC. The rearrangement uses TRBV29-1 and TRBJ2-7; TRBD2 aligns across 11 bases. Germline CDR1 SQVTM, CDR2 ANQGSEA. Trimming at V came to 5 bases and at J to 4 bases, leaving 10 bases not matched to a gene. The CDR3 has 15 amino acids.

CDR3 sequence (DNA): TGTGCCAGCAGCGACCGGACAGGGGGCCGAGAGACCCAGTACTTC. It specifies CASSDRTGGRETQYF. The rearrangement uses TRBV5-8 and TRBJ2-5, with 11 bases aligning to TRBD1. The CDR3 length is 15 residues. With 4 bases clipped from V and 4 bases from J, the junction kept 6 bases outside the gene matches. CDR1 is SGHTS and CDR2 is YDEGEE in the germline V gene.

This sequence joins TRBV9 and TRBJ1-5; D is unclear. CDR1 SGDLS and CDR2 YYNGEE come from the germline V gene. The CDR3 has 13 residues. Between the trimmed V and J ends, which lost 4 bases and 7 bases, there was a span of 12 bases. CDR3 sequence: CASSTAVNQPQHF. The CDR3, as DNA: TGTGCCAGCAGCACCGCGGTGAACCAGCCCCAGCATTTT.

This sequence joins TRBV12-5 and TRBJ1-1; 12 bases line up with TRBD1. There are 17 residues in the CDR3. The germline V gene encodes CDR1 LGHNT and CDR2 FRNRAP. Trimming at V came to 5 bases and at J to 0 bases, leaving 7 bases not matched to a gene. The CDR3 DNA reads TGTGCTAGTGGTCCTCCTGGGACAGGGGGCATGAACACTGAAGCTTTCTTT. Its protein is CASGPPGTGGMNTEAFF.

This chain links TRBV5-6 with TRBJ2-7; maybe TRBD2 (6 bases). CDR1 SGHDT and CDR2 YYEEEE come from the germline V gene. Between the trimmed V and J ends, which lost 5 bases and 7 bases, there was a span of 19 bases. There are 14 residues in the CDR3. The CDR3 region is CASSTGQLRGEQYF. For the CDR3, the DNA is TGTGCCAGCAGTACCGGCCAACTCCGGGGGGAGCAGTACTTC.

The chain couples TRBV30 to TRBJ1-5, with D unresolved. The CDR3 has 16 residues. Between the trimmed V and J ends, which lost 0 bases and 9 bases, there was a span of 21 bases. Germline assignment: CDR1 GTSNPN and CDR2 SVGIG (reference sequence). CDR3 residues: CAWSVKEGFFYGPQHF. The CDR3 DNA reads as TGTGCCTGGAGTGTAAAGGAGGGTTTCTTTTACGGGCCCCAGCATTTT. Complete variable domain (other parts from reference TRBV30 and TRBJ1-5): SQTIHQWPATLVQPVGSPLSLECTVEGTSNPNLYWYRQAAGRGLQLLFYSVGIGQISSEVPQNLSASRPQDRQFILSSKKLLLSDSGFYLCAWSVKEGFFYGPQHFGDGTRLSIL.

This clone has just one count. The chain recombines TRBV6-1 with TRBJ1-2, with D perhaps TRBD1 (6 bases). V lost 3 bases to trimming and J lost 8 bases, with 13 bases between them. The CDR3 totals 13 residues. Germline assignment: CDR1 MNHNS and CDR2 SASEGT. The DNA for the CDR3 is TGTGCCAGCAGTGAGCAGGGGACAATCGGCTACACCTTC. This codes for CASSEQGTIGYTF.

The rearrangement uses TRBV27 and TRBJ1-4, with a possible D match to TRBD1 (5 bases). Germline lookup yields CDR1 MNHEY and CDR2 SMNVEV (reference sequence). The CDR3 runs to 15 residues. The V and J ends lost 1 base and 4 bases respectively, with 10 bases between them. In DNA, the CDR3 is TGTGCCAGCAGTTTATTCGGGACTAATAATGAAAAACTGTTTTTT. This encodes CASSLFGTNNEKLFF.